The rows below give T cell receptor beta chains drawn from one sample of a study of T cell responses to AZD1222 COVID-19 vaccine. The method was immunoSEQ multiplex PCR; TCRdb's version includes in-frame clones alone and lacks a portion of them. The sample lists about 100,000 clones; approximately 90% were seen once. The source material was peripheral blood, sampled 28 days after the second AZD1222 dose. These receptors all come from an adult who received the AZD1222 COVID-19 vaccine. Each CDR3 is given with its conserved first and last residue. The order of the fields is V gene, clone size, J gene, D gene, CDR3 protein, CDR3 DNA. A D gene is named only where the DNA matches it firmly. Some rows mark clone size as missing; the rest say once, few, many or name a class of expanded clone.

TRBV7-9	NA	TRBJ1-4	NA	CASSETGRGTNEKLFF	TGTGCCAGCAGCGAGACAGGTCGGGGCACTAATGAAAAACTGTTTTTT
TRBV5-6	NA	TRBJ1-6	TRBD1	CASSLDTPGQGYSPLHF	TGTGCCAGCAGCCTGGATACCCCGGGACAGGGATATTCACCCCTCCACTTT
TRBV9	NA	TRBJ2-7	NA	CASSVGTGGPYEQYF	TGTGCCAGCAGCGTAGGGACTGGAGGGCCCTACGAGCAGTACTTC
TRBV11-2	NA	TRBJ1-6	NA	CASSPGGVWPPLHF	TGTGCCAGCAGCCCAGGAGGTGTCTGGCCACCCCTCCACTTT
TRBV2	NA	TRBJ1-2	NA	CARGGEGTYGYTF	TGTGCCAGGGGTGGTGAGGGGACATATGGCTACACCTTC
TRBV28	NA	TRBJ2-7	TRBD2	CASSFPAGGPYEQYF	TGTGCCAGCAGTTTCCCAGCGGGAGGACCCTACGAGCAGTACTTC
TRBV12-3/TRBV12-4	once	TRBJ1-6	NA	CASSGPNSPLHF	TGTGCCAGCAGCGGCCCCAATTCACCCCTCCACTTT
TRBV9	NA	TRBJ1-3	NA	CASSVAGTENTIYF	TGTGCCAGCAGCGTGGCTGGGACGGAAAACACCATATATTTT
TRBV14	NA	TRBJ2-5	TRBD2	CASSQVGPIAGQETQYF	TGTGCCAGCAGCCAAGTAGGGCCAATAGCGGGGCAAGAGACCCAGTACTTC
TRBV4-2	NA	TRBJ2-1	NA	CASSQRLILDEQFF	TGTGCCAGCAGCCAACGACTCATCTTGGATGAGCAGTTCTTC
TRBV7-9	NA	TRBJ1-6	NA	CASSLARWSPLHF	TGTGCCAGCAGCTTAGCGCGGTGGTCACCCCTCCACTTT
TRBV5-3	NA	TRBJ2-1	NA	CARSWRVAEQFF	TGTGCCAGAAGCTGGAGGGTGGCTGAGCAGTTCTTC
TRBV6-5	NA	TRBJ2-4	NA	CASSYSAYGNIQYF	TGTGCCAGCAGTTACTCTGCGTATGGAAACATTCAGTACTTC
TRBV6-4	NA	TRBJ2-1	NA	CASSDSIAPGNEQFF	TGTGCCAGCAGTGACTCGATCGCCCCAGGCAATGAGCAGTTCTTC
TRBV2	NA	TRBJ1-3	NA	CASRGNPAGNTIYF	TGTGCCAGCCGAGGGAATCCGGCTGGAAACACCATATATTTT
TRBV7-2	NA	TRBJ1-5	NA	CASSLSVRSEQPQHF	TGTGCCAGCAGCTTATCTGTGAGATCAGAGCAGCCCCAGCATTTT
TRBV3-1/TRBV3-2	NA	TRBJ1-2	TRBD1	CASSQDRGTGYTF	TGTGCCAGCAGCCAAGACAGGGGGACTGGCTACACCTTC
TRBV7-8	NA	TRBJ1-5	NA	CASSQGRAGGSNQPQHF	TGTGCCAGCAGCCAAGGACGGGCCGGCGGAAGCAATCAGCCCCAGCATTTT
TRBV6-2/TRBV6-3	NA	TRBJ1-2	NA	CASSYNYGYTF	TGTGCCAGCAGTTACAACTATGGCTACACCTTC
TRBV3-1/TRBV3-2	NA	TRBJ2-3	NA	CASSQDSNTDTQYF	TGTGCCAGCAGCCAAGACTCTAACACAGATACGCAGTATTTT
TRBV19	NA	TRBJ1-1	TRBD1	CASRLDRGRIEAFF	TGTGCCAGTAGACTCGACAGGGGGCGGATTGAAGCTTTCTTT
TRBV27	NA	TRBJ1-4	NA	CASSPTLTEDNEKLFF	TGTGCCAGCAGTCCTACCTTGACAGAAGACAATGAAAAACTGTTTTTT
TRBV6-5	NA	TRBJ2-5	NA	CASGLETQYF	TGTGCCAGCGGGTTAGAGACCCAGTACTTC
TRBV4-2	NA	TRBJ1-1	NA	CASSQEGMNTEAFF	TGTGCCAGCAGCCAAGAAGGTATGAACACTGAAGCTTTCTTT
TRBV6-6	NA	TRBJ1-5	TRBD1	CASRSKQGAGQPQHF	TGTGCCAGCAGGTCTAAACAGGGGGCCGGGCAGCCCCAGCATTTT
TRBV25-1	NA	TRBJ2-7	NA	CASSEFVEQYF	TGTGCCAGCAGTGAATTCGTAGAGCAGTACTTC
TRBV5-4	NA	TRBJ2-7	NA	CASSPAGGGREEQYF	TGTGCCAGCAGCCCCGCTGGTGGGGGCCGGGAGGAGCAGTACTTC
TRBV10-1	few	TRBJ2-7	NA	CASSDVARLPSYEQYF	TGCGCCAGCAGTGATGTCGCCAGGCTCCCCTCCTACGAGCAGTACTTC
TRBV2	NA	TRBJ2-1	NA	CASSEEEGSVQQFF	TGTGCCAGCAGTGAAGAAGAGGGCTCGGTACAGCAGTTCTTC
TRBV4-3	NA	TRBJ2-2	NA	CASSQDLLGTGELFF	TGCGCCAGCAGCCAAGATCTACTGGGGACCGGGGAGCTGTTTTTT
TRBV5-1	NA	TRBJ2-5	NA	CASSLASPGETQYF	TGCGCCAGCAGCTTGGCCTCCCCGGGGGAGACCCAGTACTTC
TRBV7-6	NA	TRBJ2-7	NA	CASSLASGRSYEQYF	TGTGCCAGCAGCTTAGCGTCGGGAAGGTCCTACGAGCAGTACTTC
TRBV6-5	NA	TRBJ2-5	TRBD1	CASSRTGERETQYF	TGTGCCAGCAGCAGGACAGGGGAAAGGGAGACCCAGTACTTC
TRBV3-1/TRBV3-2	NA	TRBJ1-1	NA	CASSQGQGQHFKAFF	TGTGCCAGCAGCCAAGGGCAGGGGCAGCACTTTAAAGCTTTCTTT
TRBV3-1/TRBV3-2	NA	TRBJ2-7	TRBD2	CASSPGNYRSGGFSSYEQYF	TGTGCCAGCAGCCCGGGGAACTATAGGAGCGGGGGATTCAGCTCCTACGAGCAGTACTTC
TRBV6-2/TRBV6-3	NA	TRBJ2-6	NA	CASSPPPLGSGANVLTF	TGTGCCAGCAGTCCGCCGCCCCTTGGGTCTGGGGCCAACGTCCTGACTTTC
TRBV6-5	NA	TRBJ2-1	NA	CASSLFPAEQFF	TGTGCCAGCAGTTTATTTCCGGCGGAGCAGTTCTTC
TRBV3-1/TRBV3-2	NA	TRBJ2-7	NA	CASSQDRLRDRYEQYF	TGTGCCAGCAGCCAAGATCGGTTGCGGGACCGCTACGAGCAGTACTTC
TRBV5-1	NA	TRBJ1-3	TRBD1	CASRIGGQGNTIYF	TGCGCCAGCAGAATAGGGGGACAGGGGAACACCATATATTTT
TRBV3-1/TRBV3-2	NA	TRBJ1-5	NA	CASSQEPNQPQHF	TGTGCCAGCAGCCAAGAGCCGAATCAGCCCCAGCATTTT
TRBV21-1	NA	TRBJ1-5	NA	CASTLGNRGKGNQPQHF	TGTGCCAGCACCTTAGGAAACAGGGGGAAAGGCAATCAGCCCCAGCATTTT
TRBV19	NA	TRBJ2-3	NA	CASSIRRGGTDTQYF	TGTGCCAGTAGTATTAGGCGGGGAGGCACAGATACGCAGTATTTT
TRBV6-5	NA	TRBJ1-6	NA	CASSYAKRSYNSPLHF	TGTGCCAGCAGCTACGCCAAGCGCAGTTATAATTCACCCCTCCACTTT
TRBV12-5	NA	TRBJ1-2	NA	CASGLDRPFNYTF	TGTGCTAGTGGTTTAGACCGCCCGTTTAACTACACCTTC
TRBV15	NA	TRBJ2-5	NA	CATSKGGQETQYF	TGTGCCACCAGTAAAGGGGGACAAGAGACCCAGTACTTC
TRBV3-1/TRBV3-2	once	TRBJ1-1	NA	CASSQDPPDMMNTEAFF	TGTGCCAGCAGCCAAGACCCACCAGACATGATGAACACTGAAGCTTTCTTT
TRBV2	once	TRBJ2-7	NA	CASSVGLTYEQYF	TGTGCCAGCAGTGTTGGGTTAACCTACGAGCAGTACTTC
TRBV4-1	NA	TRBJ1-1	NA	CASSQDRTVGTEAFF	TGCGCCAGCAGCCAAGATCGGACAGTCGGGACTGAAGCTTTCTTT
TRBV7-6	few	TRBJ1-1	NA	CASSLGQQNTEAFF	TGTGCCAGCAGCTTGGGCCAGCAGAACACTGAAGCTTTCTTT
TRBV7-2	NA	TRBJ2-3	TRBD2	CASSVKGTKGTDTQYF	TGTGCCAGCAGCGTTAAAGGGACTAAGGGCACAGATACGCAGTATTTT
TRBV4-1	NA	TRBJ2-3	NA	CASSQSGTTPADTQYF	TGCGCCAGCAGCCAGAGCGGGACAACCCCTGCAGATACGCAGTATTTT
TRBV18	NA	TRBJ2-7	NA	CASSLARGLYEQYF	TGTGCCAGCTCCCTAGCTAGGGGCCTCTACGAGCAGTACTTC
TRBV27	few	TRBJ1-1	TRBD1	CASSVTGLGAEAFF	TGTGCCAGCAGTGTGACAGGGCTCGGGGCTGAAGCTTTCTTT
TRBV3-1/TRBV3-2	few	TRBJ1-2	NA	CASSQDGNYGYTF	TGTGCCAGCAGCCAAGACGGTAACTATGGCTACACCTTC
TRBV19	once	TRBJ1-2	TRBD1	CAVARGTDRGRNYGYTF	TGTGCCGTGGCGAGGGGGACTGACAGGGGCCGGAACTATGGCTACACCTTC
TRBV28	NA	TRBJ1-5	NA	CASSQGRSNQPQHF	TGTGCCAGCAGTCAGGGGAGAAGCAATCAGCCCCAGCATTTT
TRBV5-5	NA	TRBJ2-5	NA	CASSLRPGDIGETQYF	TGTGCCAGCAGCTTAAGGCCGGGGGATATAGGGGAGACCCAGTACTTC
TRBV6-6	NA	TRBJ1-2	NA	CASSYRADYTF	TGTGCCAGCAGTTACAGGGCAGACTACACCTTC
TRBV28	NA	TRBJ2-3	TRBD1	CASSYRGRGTDTQYF	TGTGCCAGCAGTTACCGGGGCAGGGGGACAGATACGCAGTATTTT
TRBV6-6	NA	TRBJ1-5	NA	CASSPRTQPQHF	TGTGCCAGCAGCCCAAGAACCCAGCCCCAGCATTTT